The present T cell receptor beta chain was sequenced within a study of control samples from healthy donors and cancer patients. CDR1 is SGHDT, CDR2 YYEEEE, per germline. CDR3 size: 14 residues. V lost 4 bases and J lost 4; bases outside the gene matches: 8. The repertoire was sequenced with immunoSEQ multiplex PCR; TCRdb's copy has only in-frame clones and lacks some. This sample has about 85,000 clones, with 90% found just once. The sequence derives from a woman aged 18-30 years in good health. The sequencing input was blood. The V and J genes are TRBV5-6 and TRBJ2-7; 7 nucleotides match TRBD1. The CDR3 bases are TGTGCCAGCAGCCCGACAGGGCGGCAATACGAGCAGTACTTC. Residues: CASSPTGRQYEQYF. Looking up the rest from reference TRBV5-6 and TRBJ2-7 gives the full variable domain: DAGVTQSPTHLIKTRGQQVTLRCSPKSGHDTVSWYQQALGQGPQFIFQYYEEEERQRGNFPDRFSGHQFPNYSSELNVNALLLGDSALYLCASSPTGRQYEQYFGPGTRLTVT.